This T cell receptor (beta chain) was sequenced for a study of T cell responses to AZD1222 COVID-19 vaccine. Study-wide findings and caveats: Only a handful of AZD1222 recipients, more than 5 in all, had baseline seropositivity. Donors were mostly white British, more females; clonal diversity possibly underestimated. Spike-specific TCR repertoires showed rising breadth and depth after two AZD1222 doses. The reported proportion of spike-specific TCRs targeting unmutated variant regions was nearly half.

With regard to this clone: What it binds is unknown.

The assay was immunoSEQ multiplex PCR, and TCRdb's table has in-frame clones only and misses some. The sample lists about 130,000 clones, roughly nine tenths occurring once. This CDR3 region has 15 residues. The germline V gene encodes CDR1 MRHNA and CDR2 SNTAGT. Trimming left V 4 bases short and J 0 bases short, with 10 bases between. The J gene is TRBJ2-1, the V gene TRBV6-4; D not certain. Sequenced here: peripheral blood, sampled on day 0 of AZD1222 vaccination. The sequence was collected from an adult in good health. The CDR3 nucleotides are TGTGCCAGCAGTGTCGGAGAAAGCTCCTACAATGAGCAGTTCTTC. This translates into CASSVGESSYNEQFF.